This TCR beta chain was captured in a study of OX40 agonist ivuxolimab in advanced cancers. Study-wide results and caveats: Both CD4+ and CD8+ T cell populations in blood had undergone clonal expansion by week 6 at 0.1 to 3.0 mg/kg. Normalized T-cell clonal expansion was also low in a subset of nonresponders.

Here immunoSEQ multiplex PCR was the method, and the copy in TCRdb shows in-frame clones only, minus some. The table lists roughly 58,000 clones, about 83% of them singletons. In regard to this clone: The antigen is not known.

The CDR3 runs to 16 residues. Trimming stripped 5 bases from V and 0 bases from J, with 13 bases between. Germline CDR1 reads SEHNR; CDR2 reads FQNEAQ (reference sequence). The sequence derives from an adult with an advanced solid tumor such as melanoma, head and neck, liver or kidney cancer. This specimen consisted of CD4+ or CD8+ T cells sorted from blood, obtained in a trial of the OX40 agonist ivuxolimab. The chain employs TRBV7-9 and TRBJ1-4, with D perhaps matching TRBD1 (6 bases). DNA of the CDR3: TGTGCCAGCAGCCTGAGGGGGGGCGCAACTAATGAAAAACTGTTTTTT. Translated: CASSLRGGATNEKLFF.